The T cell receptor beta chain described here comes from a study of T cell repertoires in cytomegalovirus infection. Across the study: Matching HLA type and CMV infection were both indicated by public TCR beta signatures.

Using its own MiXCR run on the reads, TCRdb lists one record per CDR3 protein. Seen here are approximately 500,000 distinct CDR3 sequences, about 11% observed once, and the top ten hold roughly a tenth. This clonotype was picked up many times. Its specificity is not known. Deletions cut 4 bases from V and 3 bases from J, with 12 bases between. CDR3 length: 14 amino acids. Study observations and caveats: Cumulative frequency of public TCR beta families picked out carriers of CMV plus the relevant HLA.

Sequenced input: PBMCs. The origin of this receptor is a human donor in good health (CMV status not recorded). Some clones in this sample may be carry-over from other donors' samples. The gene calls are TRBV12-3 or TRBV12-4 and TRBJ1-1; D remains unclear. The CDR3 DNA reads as TGTGCCAGCAGTTCCTGGGATAGGGACACTGAAGCTTTCTTT. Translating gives CASSSWDRDTEAFF.